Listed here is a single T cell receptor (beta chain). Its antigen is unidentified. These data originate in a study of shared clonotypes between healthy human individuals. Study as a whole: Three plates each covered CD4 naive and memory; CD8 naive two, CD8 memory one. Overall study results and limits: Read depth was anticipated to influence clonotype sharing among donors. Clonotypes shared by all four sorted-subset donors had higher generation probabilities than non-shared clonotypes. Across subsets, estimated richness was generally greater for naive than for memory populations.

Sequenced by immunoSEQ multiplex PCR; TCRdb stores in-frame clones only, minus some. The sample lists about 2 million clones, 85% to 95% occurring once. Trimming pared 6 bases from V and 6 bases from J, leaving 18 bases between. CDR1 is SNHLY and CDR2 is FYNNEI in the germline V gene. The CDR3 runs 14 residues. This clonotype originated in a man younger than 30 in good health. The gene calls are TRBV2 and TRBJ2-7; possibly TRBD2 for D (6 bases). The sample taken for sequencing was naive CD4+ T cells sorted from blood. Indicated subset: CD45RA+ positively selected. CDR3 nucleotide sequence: TGTGCCAGCAGGGGGGTCCCGTCAGCGGGCGAGCAGTACTTC. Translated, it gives CASRGVPSAGEQYF.